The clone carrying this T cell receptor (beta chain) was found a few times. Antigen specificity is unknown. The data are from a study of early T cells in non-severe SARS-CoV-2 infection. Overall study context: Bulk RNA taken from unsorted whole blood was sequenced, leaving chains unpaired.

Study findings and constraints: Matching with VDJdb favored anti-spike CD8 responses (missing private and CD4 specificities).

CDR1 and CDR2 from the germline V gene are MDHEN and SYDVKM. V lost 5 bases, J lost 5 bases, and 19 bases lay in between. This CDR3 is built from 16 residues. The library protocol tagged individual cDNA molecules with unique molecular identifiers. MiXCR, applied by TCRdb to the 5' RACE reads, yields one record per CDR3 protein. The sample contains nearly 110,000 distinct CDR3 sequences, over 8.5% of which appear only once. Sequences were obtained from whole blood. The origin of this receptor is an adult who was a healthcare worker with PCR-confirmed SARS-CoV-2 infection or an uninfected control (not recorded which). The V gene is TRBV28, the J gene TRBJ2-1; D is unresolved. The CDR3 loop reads CASSPLDGRDHNEQFF. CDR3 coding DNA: TGTGCCAGCAGTCCCTTGGACGGACGCGACCACAATGAGCAGTTCTTC.